Reported below is one TCR beta chain. Antigen specificity is unknown. The data were taken from a study of shared clonotypes between healthy human individuals. Broader study findings: Sharing across four donors was highest in naive CD4 (roughly 5%) and lowest in memory CD8 (approximately 0.4%).

The CDR3 contains 18 residues. The V segment lost 0 bases and the J segment 7 bases; nucleotides outside the gene matches: 9. CDR1 is LGHNA, CDR2 YNFKEQ, per germline. The data were produced by immunoSEQ multiplex PCR, yet TCRdb's version contains in-frame clones alone and is incomplete. The sample shows some 1,100,000 clones, about 84% of them seen only once. The sequencing input was memory CD4+ T cells from PBMCs. Subset of the sample: CD45RA-negative fraction. The receptor was derived from a man between 18 and 29 years old in good health. Some clones in this sample may be carry-over from other donors' samples. The rearrangement uses TRBV4-2 and TRBJ2-2; 12 nucleotides agree with TRBD2. The CDR3 nucleotides read TGTGCCAGCAGCCAAGATCCCCTAGCGGGAGGGGCGGTCGGGGAGCTGTTTTTT. It translates to CASSQDPLAGGAVGELFF.